This TCR beta chain was found in a study of blood T cell repertoires in COVID-19. On the study more broadly: Spain, Italy and the United States supplied samples that represented acute and convalescent COVID-19. PBMCs, B-cell-depleted T cells, or T cells were the source of the cDNA or gDNA that made up the material.

Germline V gene sequence: CDR1 MDHEN, CDR2 SYDVKM. The V end lost 8 bases, the J end lost 9 bases, and 20 bases lay between the germline ends. The CDR3 length is 13 residues. In the authors' methods: Amplification of reference gene primers provided the estimated nucleated cell counts. Data came from immunoSEQ multiplex PCR; TCRdb stores just in-frame clones and leaves some out. V and J calls and clone size come straight from that table; D and trimming were deduced from the DNA. The repertoire holds 150,000 or so clones, with about 89% as singletons. The sequencing sample was made of peripheral blood. The sequence derives from a man between 45 and 60 years old with acute or convalescent COVID-19. The genes are TRBV28 and TRBJ2-7; D might be TRBD2 (5 bases). Here the CDR3 reads CASSTKGPRAQYF. The CDR3 DNA sequence: TGTGCCAGCTCCACTAAGGGCCCGCGGGCGCAGTACTTC.